This entry lists 17 T cell receptor beta chains sequenced from one sample in a study of CD8 T cells in ankylosing spondylitis. These TCRs' antigens remain unknown. Study-wide results and caveats: What seemed typical of ankylosing spondylitis blood was a TCR beta motif built from 8 or 9 highly homologous variants.

Each CDR3 protein is one row after TCRdb ran MiXCR on the 5' RACE reads. In the table there are just under 550,000 distinct CDR3 sequences, approximately 11% of which are singletons. The sequenced material came from blood, either unsorted or a sorted T cell fraction (not recorded which). The receptor source for this set is a male donor with ankylosing spondylitis.

This clonotype occurred many times. V gene TRBV4-2 combines with J gene TRBJ2-3; D tentatively reads TRBD1 or TRBD2 (5 bases each). V lost 1 base, J lost 5 bases, and 13 bases lay in between. Germline V gene data show CDR1 as LGHNA and CDR2 as YNFKEQ. The CDR3 consists of 15 residues. CDR3 nucleotide sequence: TGTGCCAGCAGCCAAGTATATCAGGGAGAAGATACGCAGTATTTT. This gives the protein CASSQVYQGEDTQYF.

This clonotype was counted a few times. This chain joins TRBV25-1 and TRBJ2-5; perhaps TRBD2 as D (5 bases). CDR3 length: 13 amino acids. CDR1 MGHDK and CDR2 SYGVNS come from the germline V gene. V shed 3 bases and J shed 5 bases, with 10 bases lying between them. This CDR3 reads CASSEDSFETQYF. DNA for the CDR3: TGTGCCAGCAGTGAGGACTCCTTTGAGACCCAGTACTTC.

Many counts were recorded for this clonotype. V is TRBV15 and J is TRBJ1-1, with D possibly TRBD1 on 6 matching bases. Germline-derived CDR1 and CDR2 are LNHNV and YYDKDF (reference sequence). The CDR3 loop spans 13 amino acids. The germline V and J ends were trimmed by 0 bases and 8 bases, with 10 bases remaining between them. This CDR3 is CATSRDAGAEAFF. The DNA for the CDR3 is TGTGCCACCAGCAGAGATGCGGGGGCAGAAGCTTTCTTT.

The chain couples TRBV10-1 to TRBJ1-2; TRBD1 is a possible D gene (6 bases). Germline V CDR1 and CDR2: WNHNN, SYGVQD (reference sequence). The CDR3 contains 13 residues. V shed 6 bases and J shed 6 bases, with 14 bases lying between them. The CDR3, as DNA: TGCGCCAGCAGGGGTTCGGGGGGCGATGGCTACACCTTC. It codes for CASRGSGGDGYTF.

This clonotype has ten or more counts. The chain recombines TRBV5-6 with TRBJ2-2; TRBD2 matches 11 bases. The CDR3 has 15 residues. CDR1 and CDR2 from the germline V gene are SGHDT and YYEEEE. The junction had 5 bases not matched to a gene; V was cut back by 5 bases and J by 5 bases. The CDR3 loop reads CASRASGRMTGELFF. The CDR3 DNA sequence: TGTGCCAGCAGGGCTAGCGGGAGGATGACCGGGGAGCTGTTTTTT.

Only a few counts were recorded for this clonotype. The rearrangement links TRBV2 to TRBJ2-3; no definite D call. The length of the CDR3 is 13 residues. The germline V gene encodes CDR1 SNHLY and CDR2 FYNNEI. The V end was cut by 8 bases, the J end by 0 bases, with 9 bases between. CDR3 sequence (DNA): TGTGCCAGCTCAAAGGATAGCACAGATACGCAGTATTTT. This gives the protein CASSKDSTDTQYF.

CDR3 sequence: CASRQLAGTANEKLFF. The CDR3 bases are TGTGCCAGCAGACAACTAGCCGGGACAGCAAATGAAAAACTGTTTTTT. The chain joins TRBV2 to TRBJ1-4; 7 bases fit TRBD1. The germline gives CDR1 SNHLY, CDR2 FYNNEI. V trimming: 6 bases; J trimming: 5 bases; junction bases outside the gene matches: 12. This CDR3 spans 16 amino acids.

This rearrangement joins TRBV29-1 to TRBJ2-1; 11 bases align to TRBD2. Germline CDR1 and CDR2: SQVTM and ANQGSEA. V shed 6 bases, J shed 10 bases, and the junction held 8 bases outside the gene matches. The CDR3 totals 13 residues. In nucleotides, the CDR3 is TGCAGCGTCACTAGCGGGAGCGGTCGGGAGCAGTTCTTC. This translates into CSVTSGSGREQFF.

This clonotype was detected ten times or more. The DNA for the CDR3 is TGTGCCAGCCAGGACAGGGCCACAGATACGCAGTATTTT. Protein sequence: CASQDRATDTQYF. The chain combines TRBV6-6 with TRBJ2-3, with 8 bases lining up with TRBD1. From germline, CDR1 is MNHNY and CDR2 SVGAGI (reference sequence). V shed 8 bases, J shed 2 bases, and the junction held 3 bases outside the gene matches. The CDR3 loop spans 13 amino acids.

The genes are TRBV13 and TRBJ1-2; TRBD1 might be the D (5 bases). V dropped 5 bases and J dropped 0 bases, with 7 bases sitting between them. Germline CDR1 PRHDT, CDR2 FYEKMQ (reference sequence). This CDR3 has 13 amino acids. The CDR3 spells CASSRGANYGYTF. The CDR3 DNA follows: TGTGCCAGCAGCCGAGGGGCTAACTATGGCTACACCTTC.

V usage is TRBV7-9 and J usage is TRBJ2-7; perhaps TRBD1 as D (6 bases). Deletions cut 5 bases from V and 0 bases from J, with 17 bases between. CDR3 size: 16 residues. Germline V gives CDR1 SEHNR, CDR2 FQNEAQ (reference sequence). The CDR3 here is CASSPPADRSSYEQYF. The CDR3 nucleotides are TGTGCCAGCAGCCCCCCAGCCGACAGGAGCTCCTACGAGCAGTACTTC.

This clonotype was counted a few times. The gene calls are TRBV12-3 or TRBV12-4 and TRBJ2-3, with 10 positions matching TRBD2. Germline trimming cut 2 bases from V and 1 base from J; bases unmatched to any gene: 9. CDR3 length: 18 amino acids. The CDR3: CASSLWTSGLSGTDTQYF. The CDR3 DNA reads TGTGCCAGCAGTTTATGGACTAGCGGACTATCGGGCACAGATACGCAGTATTTT.

This clonotype was found a few times. The V and J genes are TRBV20-1 and TRBJ2-5; D gene unclear. The CDR3 totals 11 residues. Germline CDR1 and CDR2: DFQATT and SNEGSKA (reference sequence). Deletions cut 6 bases from V and 5 bases from J, with 10 bases between. The CDR3 sequence: CSAHISETQYF. CDR3 sequence (DNA): TGCAGTGCGCACATATCGGAGACCCAGTACTTC.

The chain is built from TRBV12-3 or TRBV12-4 and TRBJ2-7, with 9 bases fitting TRBD1. This CDR3 spans 14 amino acids. Unmatched junction bases numbered 1, after V lost 1 base and J lost 3 bases. CDR3 loop: CASSLGQGDYEQYF. The CDR3 bases are TGTGCCAGCAGTTTAGGACAGGGGGACTACGAGCAGTACTTC.

In its sample, this clonotype was seen a few times. This chain joins TRBV20-1 and TRBJ1-6; D is perhaps TRBD1 (6 bases). Germline loops: CDR1 DFQATT, CDR2 SNEGSKA (reference sequence). CDR3 length: 13 residues. Trimming removed 3 bases from V and 7 bases from J, with 10 bases in between. The DNA for the CDR3 is TGCAGTGCTAGCTGGACAGCGAATTCACCCCTCCACTTT. It yields the protein CSASWTANSPLHF.

This clonotype was seen only a few times. The chain combines TRBV7-9 with TRBJ2-7, with TRBD2 identical over 7 bases. Looked up from germline, CDR1 is SEHNR and CDR2 is FQNEAQ (reference sequence). V lost 0 bases to trimming and J lost 4 bases; unmatched junction nucleotides: 6. This CDR3 has 15 residues. The CDR3 DNA follows: TGTGCCAGCAGCTTAGCGGGGGGAGGGCCGTACGAGCAGTACGTC. It is translated as CASSLAGGGPYEQYV.

The V and J genes are TRBV11-2 and TRBJ2-3, with D uncertain. The germline V gene has CDR1 SGHAT and CDR2 FQNNGV. CDR3 size: 14 residues. Trimming took 5 bases from V and 1 from J, leaving 10 bases between them. In nucleotides, the CDR3 is TGTGCCAGCAGCATTAGTAGGGGCACAGATACGCAGTATTTT. It yields the protein CASSISRGTDTQYF.